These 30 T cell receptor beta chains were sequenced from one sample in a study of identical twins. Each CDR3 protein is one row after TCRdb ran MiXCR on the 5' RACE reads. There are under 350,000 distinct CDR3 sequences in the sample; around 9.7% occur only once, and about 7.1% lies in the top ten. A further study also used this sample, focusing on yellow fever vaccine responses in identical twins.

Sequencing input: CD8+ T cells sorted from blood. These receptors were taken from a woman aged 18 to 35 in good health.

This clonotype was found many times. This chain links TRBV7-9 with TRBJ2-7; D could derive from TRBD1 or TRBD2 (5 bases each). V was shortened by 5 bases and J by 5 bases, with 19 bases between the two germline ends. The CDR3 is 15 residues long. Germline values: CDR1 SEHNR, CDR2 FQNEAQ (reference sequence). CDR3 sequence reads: CASSLTGTESDEQYF. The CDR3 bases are TGTGCCAGCAGCCTTACGGGGACCGAGTCTGACGAGCAGTACTTC.

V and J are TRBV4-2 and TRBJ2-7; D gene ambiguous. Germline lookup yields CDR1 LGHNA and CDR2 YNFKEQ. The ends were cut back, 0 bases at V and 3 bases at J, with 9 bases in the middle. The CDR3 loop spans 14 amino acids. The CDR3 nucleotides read TGTGCCAGCAGCCAAGACTTGTCCAACTACGAGCAGTACTTC. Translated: CASSQDLSNYEQYF.

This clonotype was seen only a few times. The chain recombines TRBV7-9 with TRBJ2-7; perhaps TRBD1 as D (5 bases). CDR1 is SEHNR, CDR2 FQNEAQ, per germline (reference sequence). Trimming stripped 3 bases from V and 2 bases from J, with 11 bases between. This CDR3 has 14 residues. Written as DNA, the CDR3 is TGTGCCAGCAGCTTTGCGACAGCAACCTACGAGCAGTACTTC. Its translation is CASSFATATYEQYF.

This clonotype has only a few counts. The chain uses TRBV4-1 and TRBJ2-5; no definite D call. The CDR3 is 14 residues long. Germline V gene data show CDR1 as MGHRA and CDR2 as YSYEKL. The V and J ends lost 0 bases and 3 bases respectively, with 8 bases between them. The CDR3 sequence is CASSQDQYEETQYF. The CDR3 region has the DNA TGCGCCAGCAGCCAAGATCAATATGAAGAGACCCAGTACTTC.

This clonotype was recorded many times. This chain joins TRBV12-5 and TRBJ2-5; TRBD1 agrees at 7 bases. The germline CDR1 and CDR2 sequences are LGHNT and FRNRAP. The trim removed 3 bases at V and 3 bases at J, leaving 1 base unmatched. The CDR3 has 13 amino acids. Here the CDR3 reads CASGLDREETQYF. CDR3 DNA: TGTGCTAGTGGTTTAGACAGGGAAGAGACCCAGTACTTC.

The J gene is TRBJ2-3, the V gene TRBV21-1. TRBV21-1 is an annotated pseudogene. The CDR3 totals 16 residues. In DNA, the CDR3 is TGTGCCAGCAGCAAAGGGGCAGGAAAGAGCACAGATACGCAGTATTTT. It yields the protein CASSKGAGKSTDTQYF.

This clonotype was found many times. CDR3 loop: CASSLFGGPSYNEQFF. For the CDR3, the DNA is TGTGCCAGCAGCTTATTTGGGGGACCCTCCTACAATGAGCAGTTCTTC. This rearrangement joins TRBV7-2 to TRBJ2-1; tentatively, D is TRBD1 or TRBD2 (5 bases each). The germline gives CDR1 SGHTA, CDR2 FQGNSA. The CDR3 contains 16 residues. Deletions cut 2 bases from V and 0 bases from J, with 11 bases between.

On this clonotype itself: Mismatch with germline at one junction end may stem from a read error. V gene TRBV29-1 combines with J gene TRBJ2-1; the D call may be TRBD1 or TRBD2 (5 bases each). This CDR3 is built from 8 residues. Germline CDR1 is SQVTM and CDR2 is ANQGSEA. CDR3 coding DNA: TGCAGCGGGGGGACCGCGATCTTC. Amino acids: CSGGTAIF.

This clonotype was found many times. CDR3 DNA: TGTGCCAGCAGTTTTACTAGTCCTAGCACAGATACGCAGTATTTT. It codes for CASSFTSPSTDTQYF. This chain links TRBV28 with TRBJ2-3; maybe TRBD2 (5 bases). CDR1 and CDR2 from the germline V gene are MDHEN and SYDVKM. V lost 3 bases and J lost 0, with 10 bases in between. The CDR3 loop spans 15 amino acids.

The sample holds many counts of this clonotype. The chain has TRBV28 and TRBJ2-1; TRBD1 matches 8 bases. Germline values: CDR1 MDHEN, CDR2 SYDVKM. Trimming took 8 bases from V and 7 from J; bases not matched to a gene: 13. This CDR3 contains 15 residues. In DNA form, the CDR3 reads TGTGCCAGCCGTGTTCCCAGGGGGCGCTGGAATGAGCAGTTCTTC. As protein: CASRVPRGRWNEQFF.

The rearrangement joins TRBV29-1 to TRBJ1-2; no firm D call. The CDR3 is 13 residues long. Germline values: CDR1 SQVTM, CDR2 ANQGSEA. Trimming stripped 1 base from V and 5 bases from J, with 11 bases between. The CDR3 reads CSVEAALPYGYTF. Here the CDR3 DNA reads TGCAGCGTTGAAGCAGCCCTGCCGTATGGCTACACCTTC. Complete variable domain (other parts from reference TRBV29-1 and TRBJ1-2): SAVISQKPSRDICQRGTSLTIQCQVDSQVTMMFWYRQQPGQSLTLIATANQGSEATYESGFVIDKFPISRPNLTFSTLTVSNMSPEDSSIYLCSVEAALPYGYTFGSGTRLTVV.

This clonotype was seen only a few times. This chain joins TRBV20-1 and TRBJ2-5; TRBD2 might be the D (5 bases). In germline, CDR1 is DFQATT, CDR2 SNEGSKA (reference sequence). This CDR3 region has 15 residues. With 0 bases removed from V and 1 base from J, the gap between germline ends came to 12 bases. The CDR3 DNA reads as TGCAGTGCTAGAGATCTAACGGGAATCCAAGAGACCCAGTACTTC. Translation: CSARDLTGIQETQYF.

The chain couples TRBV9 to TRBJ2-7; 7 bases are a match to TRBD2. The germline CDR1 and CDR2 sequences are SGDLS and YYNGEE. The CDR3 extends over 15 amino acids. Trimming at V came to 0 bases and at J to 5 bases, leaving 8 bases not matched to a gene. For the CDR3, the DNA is TGTGCCAGCAGCGTAGACGGGGGAGGGCAAGACGAGCAGTACTTC. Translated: CASSVDGGGQDEQYF.

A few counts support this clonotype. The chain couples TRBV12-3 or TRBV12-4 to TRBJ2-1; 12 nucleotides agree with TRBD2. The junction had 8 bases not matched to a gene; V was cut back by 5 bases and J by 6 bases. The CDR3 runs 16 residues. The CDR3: CASSPLAGGVFNEQFF. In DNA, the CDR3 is TGTGCCAGCAGTCCCCTAGCGGGGGGGGTTTTCAATGAGCAGTTCTTC.

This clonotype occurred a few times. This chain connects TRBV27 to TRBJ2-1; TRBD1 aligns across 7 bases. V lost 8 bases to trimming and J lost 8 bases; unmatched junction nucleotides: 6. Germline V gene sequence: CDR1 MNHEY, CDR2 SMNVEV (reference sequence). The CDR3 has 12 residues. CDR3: CASGRGRDEQFF. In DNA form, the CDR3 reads TGTGCCAGCGGAAGGGGGCGAGATGAGCAGTTCTTC.

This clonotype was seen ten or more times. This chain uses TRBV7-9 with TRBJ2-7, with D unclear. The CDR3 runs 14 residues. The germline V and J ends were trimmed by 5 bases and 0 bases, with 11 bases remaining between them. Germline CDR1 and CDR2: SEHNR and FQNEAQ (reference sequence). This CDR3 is CASSHKDGSYEQYF. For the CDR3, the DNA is TGTGCCAGCAGCCACAAGGACGGCTCCTACGAGCAGTACTTC.

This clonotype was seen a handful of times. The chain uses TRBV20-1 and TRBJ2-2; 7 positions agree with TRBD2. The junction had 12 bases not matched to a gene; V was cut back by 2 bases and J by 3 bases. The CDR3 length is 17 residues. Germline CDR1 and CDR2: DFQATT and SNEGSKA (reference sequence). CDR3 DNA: TGCAGTGCTAGAAACCTAGCGGCGGGGTGGGACACCGGGGAGCTGTTTTTT. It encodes CSARNLAAGWDTGELFF.

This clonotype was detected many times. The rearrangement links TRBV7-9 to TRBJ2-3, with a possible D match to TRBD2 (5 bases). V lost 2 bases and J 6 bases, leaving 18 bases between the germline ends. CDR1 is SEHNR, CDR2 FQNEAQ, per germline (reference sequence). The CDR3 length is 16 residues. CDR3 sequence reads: CASSLRSGYDGDTQYF. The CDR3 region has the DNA TGTGCCAGCAGCTTACGGTCGGGGTACGACGGGGATACGCAGTATTTT.

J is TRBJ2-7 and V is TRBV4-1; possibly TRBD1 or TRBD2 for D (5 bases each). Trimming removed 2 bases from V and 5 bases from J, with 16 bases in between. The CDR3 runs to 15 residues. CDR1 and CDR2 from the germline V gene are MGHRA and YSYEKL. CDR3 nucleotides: TGCGCCAGCAGCCAAAGCCGGGACGTTCTCCACGAGCAGTACTTC. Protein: CASSQSRDVLHEQYF.

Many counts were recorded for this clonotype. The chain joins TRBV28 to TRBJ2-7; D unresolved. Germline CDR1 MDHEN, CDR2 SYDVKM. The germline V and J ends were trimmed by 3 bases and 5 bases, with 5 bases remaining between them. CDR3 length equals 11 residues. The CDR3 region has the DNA TGTGCCAGCAGTTTTAGTGACGAGCAGTACTTC. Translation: CASSFSDEQYF.

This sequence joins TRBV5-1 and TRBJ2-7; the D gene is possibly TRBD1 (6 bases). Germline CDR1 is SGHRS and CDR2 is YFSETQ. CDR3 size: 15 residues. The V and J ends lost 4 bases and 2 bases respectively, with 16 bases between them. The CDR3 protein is CASSPLGGIAYEQYF. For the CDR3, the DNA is TGCGCCAGCAGCCCGCTAGGGGGAATCGCCTACGAGCAGTACTTC.

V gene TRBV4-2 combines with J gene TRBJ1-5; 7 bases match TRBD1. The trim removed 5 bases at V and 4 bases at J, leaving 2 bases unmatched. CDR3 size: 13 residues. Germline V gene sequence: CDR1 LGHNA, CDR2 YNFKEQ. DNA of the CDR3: TGTGCCAGCAGCTCGACAGGGAATCAGCCCCAGCATTTT. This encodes CASSSTGNQPQHF.

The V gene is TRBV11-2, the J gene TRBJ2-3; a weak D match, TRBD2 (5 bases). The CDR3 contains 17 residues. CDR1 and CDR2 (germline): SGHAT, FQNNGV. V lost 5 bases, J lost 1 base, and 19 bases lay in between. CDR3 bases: TGTGCCAGCAGCGAACCCCCTATAGCGATAGGCACAGATACGCAGTATTTT. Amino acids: CASSEPPIAIGTDTQYF.

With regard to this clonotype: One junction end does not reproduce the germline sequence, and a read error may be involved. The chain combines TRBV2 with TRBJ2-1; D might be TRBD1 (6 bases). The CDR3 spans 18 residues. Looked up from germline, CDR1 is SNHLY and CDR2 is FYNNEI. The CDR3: CTSSFPPGTSENYNEQFF. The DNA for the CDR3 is TGTACCAGCAGTTTCCCACCCGGGACATCAGAAAACTACAATGAGCAGTTCTTC.

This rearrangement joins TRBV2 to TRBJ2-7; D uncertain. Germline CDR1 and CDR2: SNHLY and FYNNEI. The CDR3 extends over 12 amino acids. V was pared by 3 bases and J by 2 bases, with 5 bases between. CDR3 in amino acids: CASSDTPYEQYF. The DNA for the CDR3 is TGTGCCAGCAGTGATACTCCCTACGAGCAGTACTTC.

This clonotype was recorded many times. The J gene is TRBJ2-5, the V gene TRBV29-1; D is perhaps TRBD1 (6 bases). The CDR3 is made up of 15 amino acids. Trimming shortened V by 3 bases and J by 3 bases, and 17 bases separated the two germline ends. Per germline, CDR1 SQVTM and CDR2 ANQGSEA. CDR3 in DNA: TGCAGCGTTGAGCTACCGGGACAACGAAAAGAGACCCAGTACTTC. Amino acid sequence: CSVELPGQRKETQYF.

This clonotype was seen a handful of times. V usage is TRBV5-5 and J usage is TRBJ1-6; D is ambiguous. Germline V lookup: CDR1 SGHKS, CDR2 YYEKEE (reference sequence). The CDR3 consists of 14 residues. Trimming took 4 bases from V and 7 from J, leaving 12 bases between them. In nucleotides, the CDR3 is TGTGCCAGCAGCCAGCCCGAAAAAAATTCACCCCTCCACTTT. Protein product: CASSQPEKNSPLHF.

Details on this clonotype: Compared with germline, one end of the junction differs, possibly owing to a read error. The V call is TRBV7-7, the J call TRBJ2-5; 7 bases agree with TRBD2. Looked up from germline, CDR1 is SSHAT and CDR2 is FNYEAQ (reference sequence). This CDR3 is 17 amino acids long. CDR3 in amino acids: CASSPGLWDYERETQYF. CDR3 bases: TGTGCTAGCAGCCCGGGGTTATGGGACTACGAGCGGGAGACCCAGTACTTC.

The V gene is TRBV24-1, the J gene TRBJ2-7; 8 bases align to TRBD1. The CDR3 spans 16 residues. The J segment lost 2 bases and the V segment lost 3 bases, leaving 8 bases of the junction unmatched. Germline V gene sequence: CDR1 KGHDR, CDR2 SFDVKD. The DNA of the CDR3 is TGTGCCACCAGTGATAGACCGGGACAGGTGACCTACGAGCAGTACTTC. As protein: CATSDRPGQVTYEQYF.

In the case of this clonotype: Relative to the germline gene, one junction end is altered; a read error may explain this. As DNA, the CDR3 is TGTGCCACCAGCGAATCGACGGTGGAAACTTTC. The encoded protein is CATSESTVETF. The V call is TRBV15, the J call TRBJ2-5, with D unclear. The CDR3 runs 11 residues. Germline CDR1 is LNHNV and CDR2 is YYDKDF (reference sequence).